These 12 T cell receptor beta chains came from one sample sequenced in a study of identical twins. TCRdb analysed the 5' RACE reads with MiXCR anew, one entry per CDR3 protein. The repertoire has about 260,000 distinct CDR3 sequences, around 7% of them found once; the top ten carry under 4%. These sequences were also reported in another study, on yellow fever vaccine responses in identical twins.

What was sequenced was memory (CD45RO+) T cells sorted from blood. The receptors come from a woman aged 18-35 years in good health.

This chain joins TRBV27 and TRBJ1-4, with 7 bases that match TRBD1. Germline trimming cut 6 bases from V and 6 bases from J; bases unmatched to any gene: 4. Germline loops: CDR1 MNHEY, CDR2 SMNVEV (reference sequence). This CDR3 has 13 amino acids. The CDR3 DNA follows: TGTGCCAGCAGCAGGGGGACGTATGAAAAACTGTTTTTT. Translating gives CASSRGTYEKLFF.

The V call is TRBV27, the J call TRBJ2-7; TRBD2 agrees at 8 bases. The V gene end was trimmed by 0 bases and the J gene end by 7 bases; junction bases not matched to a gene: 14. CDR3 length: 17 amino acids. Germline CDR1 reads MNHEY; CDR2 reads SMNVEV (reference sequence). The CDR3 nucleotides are TGTGCCAGCAGTTTATCGGCCCCTTCGGGTACGGGGGGGGAGCAGTACTTC. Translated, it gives CASSLSAPSGTGGEQYF.

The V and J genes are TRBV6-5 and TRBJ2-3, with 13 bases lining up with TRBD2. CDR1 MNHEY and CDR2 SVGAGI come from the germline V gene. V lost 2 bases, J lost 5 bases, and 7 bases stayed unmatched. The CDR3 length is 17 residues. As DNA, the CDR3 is TGTGCCAGCAGTTACCGGGGACTAGCGGGGTTGGGAGATACGCAGTATTTT. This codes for CASSYRGLAGLGDTQYF.

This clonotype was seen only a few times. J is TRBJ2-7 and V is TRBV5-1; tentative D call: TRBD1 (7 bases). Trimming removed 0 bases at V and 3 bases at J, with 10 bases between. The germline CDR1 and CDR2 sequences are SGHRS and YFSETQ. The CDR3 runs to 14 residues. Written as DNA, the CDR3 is TGCGCCAGCAGCTTGGGGCAGGGGGGCTACGAGCAGTACGTC. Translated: CASSLGQGGYEQYV.

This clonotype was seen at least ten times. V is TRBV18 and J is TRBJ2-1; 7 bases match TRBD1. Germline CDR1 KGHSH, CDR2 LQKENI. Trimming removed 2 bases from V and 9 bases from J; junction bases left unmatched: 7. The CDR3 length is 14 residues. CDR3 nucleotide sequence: TGTGCCAGCTCACCAGACAGGGCACGGAGTGAGCAGTTCTTC. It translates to CASSPDRARSEQFF.

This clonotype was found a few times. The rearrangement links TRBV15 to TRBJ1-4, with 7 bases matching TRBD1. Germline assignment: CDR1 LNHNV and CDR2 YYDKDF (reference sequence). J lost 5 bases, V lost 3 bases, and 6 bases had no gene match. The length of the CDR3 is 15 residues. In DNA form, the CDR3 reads TGTGCCACCAGCAGGGTAGACAGGGAGAATGAAAAACTGTTTTTT. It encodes CATSRVDRENEKLFF.

The CDR3 bases are TGTGCCAGCAGCCCCAGTGGGGCCTCCGTCTATGGCTACACCTTC. Translated, it gives CASSPSGASVYGYTF. This rearrangement joins TRBV3-1 to TRBJ1-2; TRBD1 is a possible D gene (5 bases). From germline, CDR1 is LGHDT and CDR2 YNNKEL (reference sequence). The length of the CDR3 is 15 residues. V shed 4 bases and J shed 4 bases, with 16 bases lying between them.

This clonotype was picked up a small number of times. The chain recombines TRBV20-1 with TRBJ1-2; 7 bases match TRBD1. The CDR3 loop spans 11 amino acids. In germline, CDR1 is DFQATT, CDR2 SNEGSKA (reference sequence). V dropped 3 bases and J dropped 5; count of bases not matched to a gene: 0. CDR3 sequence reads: CSARGQYGYTF. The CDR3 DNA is TGCAGTGCTAGGGGACAGTATGGCTACACCTTC.

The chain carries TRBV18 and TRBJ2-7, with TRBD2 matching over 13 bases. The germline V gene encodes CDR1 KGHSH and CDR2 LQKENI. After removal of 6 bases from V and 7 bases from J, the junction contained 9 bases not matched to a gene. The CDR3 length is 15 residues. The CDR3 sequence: CASSGGLAGVGEQYF. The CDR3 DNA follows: TGTGCCAGCTCTGGAGGACTAGCGGGAGTCGGGGAGCAGTACTTC.

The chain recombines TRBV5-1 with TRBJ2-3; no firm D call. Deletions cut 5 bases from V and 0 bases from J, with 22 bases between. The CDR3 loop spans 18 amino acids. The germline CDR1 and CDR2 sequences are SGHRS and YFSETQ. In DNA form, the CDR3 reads TGCGCCAGCAGTTCCCCAGCTGGGCCCAAGGCTAGCACAGATACGCAGTATTTT. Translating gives CASSSPAGPKASTDTQYF.

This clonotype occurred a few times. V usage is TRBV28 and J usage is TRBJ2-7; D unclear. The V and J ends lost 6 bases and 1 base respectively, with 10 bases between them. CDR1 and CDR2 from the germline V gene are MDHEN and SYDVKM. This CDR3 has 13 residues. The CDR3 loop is CASRPTDSYEQYF. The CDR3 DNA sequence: TGTGCCAGCAGACCGACGGATTCCTACGAGCAGTACTTC.

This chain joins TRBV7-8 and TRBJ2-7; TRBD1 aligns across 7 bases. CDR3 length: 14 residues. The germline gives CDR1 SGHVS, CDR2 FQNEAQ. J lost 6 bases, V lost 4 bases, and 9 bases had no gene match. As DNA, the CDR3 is TGTGCCAGCAGCTCCCCCGGGACAGTGAGCGAGCAGTACTTC. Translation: CASSSPGTVSEQYF. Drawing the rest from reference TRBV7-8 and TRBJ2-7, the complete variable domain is GAGVSQSPRYKVAKRGQDVALRCDPISGHVSLFWYQQALGQGPEFLTYFQNEAQLDKSGLPSDRFFAERPEGSVSTLKIQRTQQEDSAVYLCASSSPGTVSEQYFGPGTRLTVT.